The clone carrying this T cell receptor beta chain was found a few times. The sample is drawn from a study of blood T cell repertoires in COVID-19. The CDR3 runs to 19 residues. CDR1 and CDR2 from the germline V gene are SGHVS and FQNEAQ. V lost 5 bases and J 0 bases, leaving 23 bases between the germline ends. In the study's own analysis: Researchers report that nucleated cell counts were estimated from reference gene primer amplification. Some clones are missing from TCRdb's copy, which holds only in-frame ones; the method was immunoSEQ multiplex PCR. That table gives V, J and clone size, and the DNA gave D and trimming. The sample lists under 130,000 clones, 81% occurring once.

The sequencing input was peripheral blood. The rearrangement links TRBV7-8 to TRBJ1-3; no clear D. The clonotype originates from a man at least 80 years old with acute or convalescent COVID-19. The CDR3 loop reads CASSPILATNLYSGNTIYF. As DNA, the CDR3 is TGTGCCAGCAGCCCAATCCTCGCAACCAACCTATACTCTGGAAACACCATATATTTT.